Listed below are T cell receptor beta chains from one sample, sequenced in a study of response to subunit inactivated influenza vaccine. MiXCR was run by TCRdb on the RT-PCR reads, yielding one entry per CDR3 protein. The sample carries around 520,000 distinct CDR3 sequences, approximately 10% recorded once. This specimen consisted of PBMCs from blood, obtained on the day of vaccination. The receptors stem from a man aged 45-65 years who received an inactivated influenza vaccine. Both conserved end residues are part of each CDR3.

j_call,v_call,cdr3_aa
TRBJ2-1,TRBV20-1,CSAQDRSSYNEQFF
TRBJ2-1,TRBV7-8,CASSPRLAGSSYNEQFF
TRBJ2-1,TRBV20-1,CSASARGSSSYNEQFF
TRBJ2-1,TRBV28,CASSFRDYDSRFF
TRBJ1-1,TRBV3-1,CASSQVQSNTEAFF
TRBJ1-5,TRBV7-9,CASSLGSSSNQPQHF
TRBJ1-2,TRBV11-2,CASSFRASMSYGYTF
TRBJ2-7,TRBV5-6,CASSFGPVEQYF
TRBJ1-2,TRBV20-1,CSARVGGSGYTF
TRBJ2-5,TRBV5-1,CASSLEGAAQETQYF
TRBJ2-6,TRBV28,CASSPTQGQGARNVLTF
TRBJ2-1,TRBV5-1,CASSSQEYRLSSYNEQFF
TRBJ1-5,TRBV18,CASSPPQPQHF
TRBJ2-4,TRBV4-3,CASSQEVGGSAGDIQYF
TRBJ2-3,TRBV11-3,CASSLGSGTTDTQYF
TRBJ2-1,TRBV3-1,CASSKVPTSGGKSEQFF
TRBJ2-7,TRBV12-3/TRBV12-4,CASGRQGATVDEQYF
TRBJ2-2,TRBV12-3/TRBV12-4,CASYRGLNTGELFF
TRBJ2-3,TRBV10-2,CASGAGENPDTQYF
TRBJ2-1,TRBV20-1,CSARVRRLRVSYNEQFF
TRBJ2-1,TRBV7-2,CASSLQAGGFYNEQFF
TRBJ2-2,TRBV29-1,CSGDRGTGELFF
TRBJ1-5,TRBV20-1,CSARAWGLTRSTQPQHF
TRBJ1-5,TRBV10-3,CAISDSPGSNQPQHF
TRBJ2-7,TRBV4-2,CASSRQTLAGGTYEQYF
TRBJ1-1,TRBV7-8,CASSLALMSGTEAFF
TRBJ2-4,TRBV6-5,CASSYQAHSSKNIQYF
TRBJ2-7,TRBV5-1,CASSRTSRSDSEQYF
TRBJ2-3,TRBV2,CASRLAETTDTQYF
TRBJ2-5,TRBV4-2,CASSQDVMDSSRGGTQYF
TRBJ2-3,TRBV5-1,CASSLAVASSTDTQYF
TRBJ2-5,TRBV5-6,CASSLYGGARETQYF